The sequence of this T cell receptor beta chain was determined in a study of cytomegalovirus exposure and HLA in healthy donors. The PCR had 60 Vbeta and 13 Jbeta primers. Profiled with immunoSEQ multiplex PCR; TCRdb holds only in-frame clones, not every one. The sample gives tens of thousands of clones, about 78% of which show up once; 5.9% is in the top ten. Germline loops: CDR1 SGHDN, CDR2 FVKESK. The V gene lost 3 bases and the J gene lost 0 bases, with 14 bases spanning the gap. This CDR3 is 17 amino acids long. This receptor was taken from a young man in good health and CMV-seropositive. The sequenced sample was PBMCs. This rearrangement joins TRBV14 to TRBJ1-4; D may be TRBD1 (5 bases). The CDR3 nucleotides read TGTGCCAGCAGCCAGGAGGGGCAGCAAGCAACTAATGAAAAACTGTTTTTT. Translated: CASSQEGQQATNEKLFF.